One sample yielded the 10 T cell receptor beta chains listed below, sequenced in a study of blood T cell repertoires in COVID-19 (dated by TCRdb to about 2020). Library creation used the immunoSEQ multiplex PCR assay. TCRdb retrieved this table from immuneACCESS and kept in-frame rearrangements only. Not all clones are present; in checked studies, unresolved V genes account for under half, and no reason is known for the remainder. The sample profile shows 240,000 or so clones; about four fifths of them were found once. Jointly, the top ten make up approximately 1.8% of the sample. The sequenced sample was peripheral blood. The receptors were sampled from a man aged 25-45 years who had recovered from COVID-19.

This clone has more than one count but fewer than ten. V gene TRBV7-6 combines with J gene TRBJ2-1; 10 positions match TRBD1. The CDR3 sequence is 16 residues long. Germline V gene lookup returns CDR1 SGHVS and CDR2 FNYEAQ. With V trimmed by 0 bases and J by 9 bases, 8 bases remained unmatched. The CDR3: CASSLAAGQGFSEQFF. The CDR3 DNA is TGTGCCAGCAGCTTAGCAGCGGGACAGGGGTTCAGTGAGCAGTTCTTC.

The V and J genes are TRBV10-2 and TRBJ1-2; D call uncertain. The V end lost 0 bases, the J end lost 6 bases, and 11 bases lay between the germline ends. The germline CDR1 and CDR2 sequences are WSHSY and SAAADI. CDR3 length: 14 residues. The CDR3 nucleotides read TGCGCCAGCAGTGAGTCGCCCCCGGTTCATGGCTACACCTTC. It yields the protein CASSESPPVHGYTF.

The gene calls are TRBV19 and TRBJ2-4, with 7 bases aligning to TRBD2. The CDR3 consists of 14 residues. Germline V gene lookup returns CDR1 LNHDA and CDR2 SQIVND (reference sequence). Trimming took 5 bases from V and 8 from J; bases not matched to a gene: 9. The chain's CDR3 is CASSSSGRLDIQYF. For the CDR3, the DNA is TGTGCCAGTAGTTCGTCCGGGAGGTTGGACATTCAGTACTTC.

CDR3 nucleotides: TGCAGCGTTGGACAGGGTTACACTGAAGCTTTCTTT. Its translation is CSVGQGYTEAFF. The rearrangement uses TRBV29-1 and TRBJ1-1, with TRBD1 matching over 7 bases. The ends lost 4 bases at V and 3 bases at J; junction bases unmatched: 2. The CDR3 has 12 amino acids. Germline V lookup: CDR1 SQVTM, CDR2 ANQGSEA.

This chain uses TRBV3-1 (or the pseudogene TRBV3-2) with TRBJ2-2; 7 positions agree with TRBD2. CDR1 is LGHDT, CDR2 YNNKEL, per germline (reference sequence). The V segment lost 5 bases and the J segment 0 bases; nucleotides outside the gene matches: 3. The CDR3 contains 15 residues. CDR3 sequence reads: CASSDGGTNTGELFF. The CDR3, as DNA: TGTGCCAGCAGCGACGGGGGGACGAACACCGGGGAGCTGTTTTTT.

V gene TRBV2 combines with J gene TRBJ1-3, with D perhaps matching TRBD1 (5 bases). The CDR3 covers 13 residues. With 6 bases removed from V and 0 bases from J, the gap between germline ends came to 6 bases. CDR1 and CDR2 (germline): SNHLY, FYNNEI. CDR3 protein: CASRQASGNTIYF. CDR3 in DNA: TGTGCCAGCAGACAGGCCTCTGGAAACACCATATATTTT.

CDR3 coding DNA: TGTGCCAGCAGCTCCGGACTAGCTTTCGATACGCAGTATTTT. Translation gives CASSSGLAFDTQYF. The V gene is TRBV7-2, the J gene TRBJ2-3; 8 bases map to TRBD2. The CDR3 is made up of 14 amino acids. With V trimmed by 4 bases and J by 6 bases, 6 bases remained unmatched. CDR1 SGHTA and CDR2 FQGNSA come from the germline V gene.

In nucleotides, the CDR3 is TGTGCCAGCCGCGAGGCGAGCTCTGGAAACACCATATATTTT. This gives the protein CASREASSGNTIYF. The chain combines TRBV19 with TRBJ1-3; the D is unclear. This CDR3 region has 14 residues. Germline V CDR1 and CDR2: LNHDA, SQIVND (reference sequence). V was clipped by 9 bases and J by 0 bases, with 12 bases between them.

This chain joins TRBV5-4 and TRBJ2-5; 8 bases map to TRBD2. The J segment lost 5 bases and the V segment lost 4 bases, leaving 7 bases of the junction unmatched. Germline V gene sequence: CDR1 SGHNT, CDR2 YYREEE (reference sequence). The CDR3 runs 14 residues. CDR3 in DNA: TGTGCCAGCAGCCCCGGGGGGGATGTTGAGACCCAGTACTTC. It yields the protein CASSPGGDVETQYF. Full variable domain (remainder filled in from reference TRBV5-4 and TRBJ2-5): ETGVTQSPTHLIKTRGQQVTLRCSSQSGHNTVSWYQQALGQGPQFIFQYYREEENGRGNFPPRFSGLQFPNYSSELNVNALELDDSALYLCASSPGGDVETQYFGPGTRLLVL.

For the CDR3, the DNA is TGTGCCAGCAGCCAGGGGGAGACCCAGTACTTC. Amino acid sequence: CASSQGETQYF. This rearrangement joins TRBV12-3 or TRBV12-4 to TRBJ2-5; tentatively, D is TRBD1 (6 bases). Trimming took 6 bases from V and 5 from J, leaving 7 bases between them. The CDR3 totals 11 residues.